This T cell receptor (beta chain) derives from a study of CD8+CD57+ T cells in acquired aplastic anemia. On the study more broadly: Isolated CD4+ and CD8+ cells, once sorted, yielded DNA averaging about 3.4 ug.

Genomic DNA was employed as the template in profiling TCR beta VDJ and CDR3. TCRdb ran MiXCR on the reads and lists one entry per CDR3 protein. This table has about 190,000 distinct CDR3 sequences, approximately 48% appearing once. In regard to this clonotype: The antigen is undetermined. The junction departs from the called germline gene at one end, perhaps through a read error.

All patients picked for sequencing had shown, by flow cytometry, an expansion of CD8+CD57+ cells. Severe acquired aplastic anemia was present in every patient. Study outcomes and limitations: Patients and controls turned out to have roughly 30 CD8+ CDR3 sequences in common. Simpson's diversity of CD8+ cells was not significantly different in patients compared with controls.

CDR1 and CDR2 (germline): SNHLY, FYNNEI. The CDR3 consists of 14 residues. V and J are TRBV2 and TRBJ2-6; 8 bases are shared with TRBD1. The source is a human donor with aplastic anemia. Sequencing was performed on sorted CD4+, CD8+, or CD8+CD57+ T cells (not recorded which) from PBMCs. The CDR3 sequence is CAGRGQAGANVLTF. CDR3 bases: TGTGCCGGCAGGGGGCAGGCTGGGGCCAACGTCCTGACTTTC.